This T cell receptor (beta chain) was observed in a study of shared clonotypes between healthy human individuals. Across several immunoSEQ plates, the genomic DNA of each subset was split evenly. Measured with immunoSEQ multiplex PCR; TCRdb has only the in-frame clones, and not every one. The top ten hold around 1.8% of the sample, which has hundreds of thousands of clones, around three quarters seen once. V dropped 3 bases and J dropped 10 bases, with 15 bases sitting between them. The V gene's germline CDR1 is SQVTM and CDR2 ANQGSEA. The CDR3 sequence is 12 residues long. Sequencing was carried out using memory CD4+ T cells sorted from blood. Subset denoted: CD45RA-negative fraction. This receptor was obtained from a woman aged 25 to 45 in good health. The chain joins TRBV29-1 to TRBJ2-5; D call uncertain. CDR3 coding DNA: TGCAGCGTTGAGGTAGTGGGTCTGGACCAGTACTTC. Translating gives CSVEVVGLDQYF.